This TCR beta chain was identified during a study of cytomegalovirus exposure and HLA in healthy donors. 60 Vbeta and 13 Jbeta primers were used in PCR. How the authors handled the data: An analysis performed later counted about 80 million unique TCR beta chains (around 9.9 million of them shared). Produced via immunoSEQ multiplex PCR; TCRdb's table is partial and in-frame only. From that table come the V and J calls and clone size; the DNA was used to work out D and trimming. Altogether under 150,000 clones are present, around a tenth being singletons, with the ten largest covering 1.8%. On this clone: Antigen unknown.

Study-wide results and caveats: In vitro, three CMV-associated chains proved specific for CMV antigens.

CDR1 and CDR2 from the germline V gene are SGDLS and YYNGEE. This CDR3 has 18 amino acids. Trimming pared 0 bases from V and 0 bases from J, leaving 15 bases between. Source material: PBMCs. The TCR originated in a male donor in good health and CMV-seronegative. V gene TRBV9 combines with J gene TRBJ2-2, with D unresolved. CDR3 nucleotide sequence: TGTGCCAGCAGCGTAGACTTCGACAACTCAGCGAACACCGGGGAGCTGTTTTTT. As protein: CASSVDFDNSANTGELFF.